This T cell receptor beta chain originates from a study of control samples from healthy donors and cancer patients. Germline loops: CDR1 SEHNR, CDR2 FQNEAQ (reference sequence). CDR3 length equals 11 residues. Trimming shortened V by 4 bases and J by 7 bases, and 8 bases separated the two germline ends. Only in-frame clones appear in the TCRdb table, and some are missing; sequencing was by immunoSEQ multiplex PCR. The repertoire holds 150,000 to 200,000 clones, about 94% seen once, with approximately 15% in the top ten. The rearrangement links TRBV7-9 to TRBJ2-7; D gene unclear. The receptor's source is a man aged 55 to 69 with colorectal cancer. The sequenced sample was PBMCs. The CDR3 is CASSSASEQYF. The CDR3 DNA follows: TGTGCCAGCAGCTCAGCCAGTGAGCAGTACTTC. The variable domain in full, with the rest retrieved from reference TRBV7-9 and TRBJ2-7, is DTGVSQNPRHKITKRGQNVTFRCDPISEHNRLYWYRQTLGQGPEFLTYFQNEAQLEKSRLLSDRFSAERPKGSFSTLEIQRTEQGDSAMYLCASSSASEQYFGPGTRLTVT.